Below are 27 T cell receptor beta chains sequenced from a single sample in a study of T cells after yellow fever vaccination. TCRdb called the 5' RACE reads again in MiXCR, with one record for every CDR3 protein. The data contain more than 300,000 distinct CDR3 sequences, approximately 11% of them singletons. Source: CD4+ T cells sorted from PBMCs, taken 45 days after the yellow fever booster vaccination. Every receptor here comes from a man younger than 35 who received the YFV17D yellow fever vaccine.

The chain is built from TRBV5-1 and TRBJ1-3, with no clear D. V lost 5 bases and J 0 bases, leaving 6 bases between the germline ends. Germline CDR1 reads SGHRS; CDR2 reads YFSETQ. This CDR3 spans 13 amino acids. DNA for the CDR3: TGCGCCAGCAGGGGCAGCTCTGGAAACACCATATATTTT. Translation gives CASRGSSGNTIYF.

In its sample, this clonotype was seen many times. This chain's CDR3 is CSARLSSGGATDTQYF. The CDR3 DNA is TGCAGTGCTAGACTGTCTAGCGGGGGGGCCACGGATACGCAGTATTTT. This chain links TRBV20-1 with TRBJ2-3; TRBD2 aligns across 12 bases. This CDR3 is 16 amino acids long. The V gene end was trimmed by 2 bases and the J gene end by 6 bases; junction bases not matched to a gene: 9. CDR1 and CDR2 from the germline V gene are DFQATT and SNEGSKA (reference sequence).

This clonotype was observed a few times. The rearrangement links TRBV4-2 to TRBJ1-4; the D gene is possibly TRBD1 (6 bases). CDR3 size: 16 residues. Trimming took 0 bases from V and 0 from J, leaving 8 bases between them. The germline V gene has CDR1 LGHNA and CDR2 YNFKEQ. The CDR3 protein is CASSQDYRATNEKLFF. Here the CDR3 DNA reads TGTGCCAGCAGCCAAGACTACAGGGCAACTAATGAAAAACTGTTTTTT.

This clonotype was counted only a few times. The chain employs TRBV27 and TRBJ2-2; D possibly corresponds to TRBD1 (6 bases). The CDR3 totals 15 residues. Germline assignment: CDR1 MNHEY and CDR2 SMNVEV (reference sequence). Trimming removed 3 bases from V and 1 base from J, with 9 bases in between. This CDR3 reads CASSFGRGNTGELFF. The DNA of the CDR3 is TGTGCCAGCAGTTTCGGCAGGGGGAACACCGGGGAGCTGTTTTTT.

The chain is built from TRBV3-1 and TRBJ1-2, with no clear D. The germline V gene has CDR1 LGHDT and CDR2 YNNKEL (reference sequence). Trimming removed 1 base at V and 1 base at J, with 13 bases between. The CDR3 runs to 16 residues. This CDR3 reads CASSQGEGPYNYGYTF. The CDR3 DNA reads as TGTGCCAGCAGCCAAGGAGAGGGCCCCTATAACTATGGCTACACCTTC.

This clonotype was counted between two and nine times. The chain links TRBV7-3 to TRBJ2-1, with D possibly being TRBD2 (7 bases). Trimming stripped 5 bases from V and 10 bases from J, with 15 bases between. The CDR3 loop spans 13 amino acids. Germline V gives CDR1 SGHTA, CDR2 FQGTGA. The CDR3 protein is CASSRGAREEQFF. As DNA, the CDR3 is TGTGCCAGCAGCCGGGGGGCTAGAGAAGAGCAGTTCTTC.

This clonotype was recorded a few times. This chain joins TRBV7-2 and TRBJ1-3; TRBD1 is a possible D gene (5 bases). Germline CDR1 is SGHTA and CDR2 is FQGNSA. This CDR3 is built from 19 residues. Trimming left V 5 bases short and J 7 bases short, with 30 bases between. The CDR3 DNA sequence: TGTGCCAGCAGCGCACCAGCCCGAGATCGAGGGACCGAGGTGAACACCATATATTTT. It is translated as CASSAPARDRGTEVNTIYF.

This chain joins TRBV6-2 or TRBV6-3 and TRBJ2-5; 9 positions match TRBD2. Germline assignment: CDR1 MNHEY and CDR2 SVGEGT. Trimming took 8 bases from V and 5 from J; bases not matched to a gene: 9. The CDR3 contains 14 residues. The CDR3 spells CASRRGGPTETQYF. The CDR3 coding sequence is TGTGCCAGCCGGCGGGGGGGCCCAACGGAGACCCAGTACTTC.

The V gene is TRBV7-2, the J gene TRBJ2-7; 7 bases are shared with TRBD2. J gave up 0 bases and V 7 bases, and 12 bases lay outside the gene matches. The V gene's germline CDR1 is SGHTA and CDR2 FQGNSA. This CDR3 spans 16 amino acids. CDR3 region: CASTPWAGDSSYEQYF. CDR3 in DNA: TGTGCCAGCACCCCATGGGCGGGGGATAGCTCCTACGAGCAGTACTTC.

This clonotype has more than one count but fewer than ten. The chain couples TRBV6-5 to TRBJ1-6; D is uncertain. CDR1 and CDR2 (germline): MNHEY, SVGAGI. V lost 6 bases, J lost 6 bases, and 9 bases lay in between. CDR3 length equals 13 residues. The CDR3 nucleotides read TGTGCCAGCAGCTTGATGGGTAATTCACCCCTCCACTTT. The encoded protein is CASSLMGNSPLHF.

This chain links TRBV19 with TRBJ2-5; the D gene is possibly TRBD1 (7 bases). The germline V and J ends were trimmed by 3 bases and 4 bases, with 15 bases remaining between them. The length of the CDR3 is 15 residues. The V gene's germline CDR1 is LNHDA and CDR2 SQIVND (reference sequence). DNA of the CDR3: TGTGCCAGTAGTATCAGGGGGATGGGAGGAGAGACCCAGTACTTC. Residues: CASSIRGMGGETQYF.

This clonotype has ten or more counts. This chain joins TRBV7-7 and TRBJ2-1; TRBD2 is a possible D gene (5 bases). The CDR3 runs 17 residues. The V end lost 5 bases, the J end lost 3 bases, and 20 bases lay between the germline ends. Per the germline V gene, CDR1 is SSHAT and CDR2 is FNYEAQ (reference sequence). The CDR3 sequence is CASSPTWFERDYNEQFF. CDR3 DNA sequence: TGTGCCAGCAGCCCCACGTGGTTTGAGAGGGACTACAATGAGCAGTTCTTC.

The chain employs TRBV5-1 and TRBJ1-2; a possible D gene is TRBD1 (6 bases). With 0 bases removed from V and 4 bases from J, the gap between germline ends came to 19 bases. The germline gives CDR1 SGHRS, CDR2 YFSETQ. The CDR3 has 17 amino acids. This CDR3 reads CASSLDANRDWGYGYTF. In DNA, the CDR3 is TGCGCCAGCAGCTTGGACGCCAACAGGGACTGGGGCTATGGCTACACCTTC. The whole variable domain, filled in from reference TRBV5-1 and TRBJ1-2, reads KAGVTQTPRYLIKTRGQQVTLSCSPISGHRSVSWYQQTPGQGLQFLFEYFSETQRNKGNFPGRFSGRQFSNSRSEMNVSTLELGDSALYLCASSLDANRDWGYGYTFGSGTRLTVV.

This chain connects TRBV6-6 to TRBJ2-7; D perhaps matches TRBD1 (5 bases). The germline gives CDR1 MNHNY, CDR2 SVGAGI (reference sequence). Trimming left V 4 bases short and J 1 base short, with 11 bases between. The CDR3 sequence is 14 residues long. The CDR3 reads CASSFWTQSYEQYF. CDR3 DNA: TGTGCCAGCAGTTTCTGGACACAATCCTACGAGCAGTACTTC.

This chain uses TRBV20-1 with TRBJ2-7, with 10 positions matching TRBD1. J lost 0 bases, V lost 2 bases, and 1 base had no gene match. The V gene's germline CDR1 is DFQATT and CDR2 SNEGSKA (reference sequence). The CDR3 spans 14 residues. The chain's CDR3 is CSARRDRGSYEQYF. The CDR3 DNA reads TGCAGTGCTAGAAGGGACAGGGGCTCCTACGAGCAGTACTTC.

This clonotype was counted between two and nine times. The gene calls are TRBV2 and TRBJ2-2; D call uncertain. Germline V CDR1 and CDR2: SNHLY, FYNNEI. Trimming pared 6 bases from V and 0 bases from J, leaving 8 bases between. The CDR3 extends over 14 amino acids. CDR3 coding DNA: TGTGCCAGCAGGGCAGAACCGAACACCGGGGAGCTGTTTTTT. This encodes CASRAEPNTGELFF.

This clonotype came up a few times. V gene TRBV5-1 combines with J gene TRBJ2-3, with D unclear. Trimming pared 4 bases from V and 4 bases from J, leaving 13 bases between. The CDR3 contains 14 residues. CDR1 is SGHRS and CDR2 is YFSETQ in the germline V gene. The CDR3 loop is CASSPADVSDTQYF. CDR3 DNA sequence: TGCGCCAGCAGCCCCGCCGACGTTTCAGATACGCAGTATTTT. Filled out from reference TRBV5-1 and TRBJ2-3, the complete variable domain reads KAGVTQTPRYLIKTRGQQVTLSCSPISGHRSVSWYQQTPGQGLQFLFEYFSETQRNKGNFPGRFSGRQFSNSRSEMNVSTLELGDSALYLCASSPADVSDTQYFGPGTRLTVL.

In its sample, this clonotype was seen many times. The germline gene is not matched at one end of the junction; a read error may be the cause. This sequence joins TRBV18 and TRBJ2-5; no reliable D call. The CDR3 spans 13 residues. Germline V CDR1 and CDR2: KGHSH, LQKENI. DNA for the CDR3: TGCGCCAGCAGCCCCGGAACACAAGAGACCCAGTACTTC. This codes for CASSPGTQETQYF.

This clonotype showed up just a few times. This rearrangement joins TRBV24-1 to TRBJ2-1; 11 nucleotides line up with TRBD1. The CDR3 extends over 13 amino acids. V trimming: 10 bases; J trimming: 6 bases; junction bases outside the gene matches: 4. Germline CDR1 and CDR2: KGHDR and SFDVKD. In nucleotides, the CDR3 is TGTGCCACTGGGACAGGGGGTCGCAATGAGCAGTTCTTC. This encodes CATGTGGRNEQFF.

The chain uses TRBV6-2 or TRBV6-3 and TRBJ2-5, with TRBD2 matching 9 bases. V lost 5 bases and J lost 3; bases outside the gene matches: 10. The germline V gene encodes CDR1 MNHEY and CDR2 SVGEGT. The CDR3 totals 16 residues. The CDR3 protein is CASSPRERGAEETQYF. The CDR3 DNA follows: TGTGCCAGCAGTCCCAGGGAGCGGGGGGCGGAAGAGACCCAGTACTTC.

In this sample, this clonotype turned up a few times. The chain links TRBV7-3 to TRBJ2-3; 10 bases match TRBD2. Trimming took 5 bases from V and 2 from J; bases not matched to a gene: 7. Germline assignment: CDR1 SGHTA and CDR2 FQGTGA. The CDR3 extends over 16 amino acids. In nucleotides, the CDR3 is TGTGCCAGCAGCCCCGGACTAGCGGCGGTCACAGATACGCAGTATTTT. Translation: CASSPGLAAVTDTQYF.

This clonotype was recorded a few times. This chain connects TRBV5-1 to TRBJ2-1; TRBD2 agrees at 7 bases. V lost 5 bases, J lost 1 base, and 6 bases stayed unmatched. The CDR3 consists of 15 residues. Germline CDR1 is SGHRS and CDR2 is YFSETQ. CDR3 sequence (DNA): TGCGCCAGCAGGTCTAGCGGAACGTCCTACAATGAGCAGTTCTTC. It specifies CASRSSGTSYNEQFF.

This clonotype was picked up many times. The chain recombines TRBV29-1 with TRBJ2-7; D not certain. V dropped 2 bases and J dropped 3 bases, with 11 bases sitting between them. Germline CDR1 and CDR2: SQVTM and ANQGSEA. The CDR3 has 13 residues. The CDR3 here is CSVESSAGYEQYF. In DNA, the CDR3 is TGCAGCGTTGAAAGCTCGGCCGGCTACGAGCAGTACTTC.

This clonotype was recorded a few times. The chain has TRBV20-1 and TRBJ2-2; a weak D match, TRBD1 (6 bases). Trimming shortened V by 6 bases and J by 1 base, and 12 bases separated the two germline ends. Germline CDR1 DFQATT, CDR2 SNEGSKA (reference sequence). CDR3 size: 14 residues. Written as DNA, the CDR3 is TGCAGTGCGGTGGGCAGGGGGAACACCGGGGAGCTGTTTTTT. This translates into CSAVGRGNTGELFF.

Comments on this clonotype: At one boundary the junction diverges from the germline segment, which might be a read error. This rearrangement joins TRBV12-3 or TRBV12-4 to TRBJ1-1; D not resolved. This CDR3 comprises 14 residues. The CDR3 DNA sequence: TGTGCCGGCAGTTTAGGGCTAATGAACACTGAAGCTTTCTTT. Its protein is CAGSLGLMNTEAFF.

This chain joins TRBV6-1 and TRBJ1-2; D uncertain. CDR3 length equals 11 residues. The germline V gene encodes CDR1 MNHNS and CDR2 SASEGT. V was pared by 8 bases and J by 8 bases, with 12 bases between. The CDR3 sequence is CASSNPTGYTF. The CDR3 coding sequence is TGTGCCAGCTCTAACCCGACAGGCTACACCTTC.

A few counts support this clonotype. The CDR3 loop reads CASSPRTGFTEAFF. As DNA, the CDR3 is TGTGCCAGCAGCCCGCGCACGGGTTTCACTGAAGCTTTCTTT. The genes are TRBV12-3 or TRBV12-4 and TRBJ1-1; D not resolved. The CDR3 spans 14 residues. Trimming removed 6 bases at V and 4 bases at J, with 15 bases between.